This TCR beta chain was documented in a study of blood T cell repertoires in COVID-19. About the study: Sites in the United States, Italy and Spain provided acute and convalescent COVID-19 samples. The cDNA or gDNA used as material had been derived from T cells, B-cell-depleted T cells, or PBMCs.

Germline V lookup: CDR1 MNHEY, CDR2 SMNVEV (reference sequence). The CDR3 totals 11 residues. V gave up 6 bases and J gave up 3 bases, with 5 bases separating them. TCRdb keeps only in-frame clones here, not all; method: immunoSEQ multiplex PCR. Among 350,000 to 400,000 clones listed, roughly 88% were seen once. In terms of age and location, participants ranged from roughly 18 to 90 years and lived in about two dozen US areas. Clinical history reported by participants formed the basis on which cohorts were assigned. This sequence joins TRBV27 and TRBJ1-2; a weak D match, TRBD1 (5 bases). The clonotype comes from a young woman with acute COVID-19. The sequenced sample was PBMCs or T cells enriched from blood (not recorded which). For the CDR3, the DNA is TGTGCCAGCAGGGGGCACTATGGCTACACCTTC. Residues: CASRGHYGYTF.